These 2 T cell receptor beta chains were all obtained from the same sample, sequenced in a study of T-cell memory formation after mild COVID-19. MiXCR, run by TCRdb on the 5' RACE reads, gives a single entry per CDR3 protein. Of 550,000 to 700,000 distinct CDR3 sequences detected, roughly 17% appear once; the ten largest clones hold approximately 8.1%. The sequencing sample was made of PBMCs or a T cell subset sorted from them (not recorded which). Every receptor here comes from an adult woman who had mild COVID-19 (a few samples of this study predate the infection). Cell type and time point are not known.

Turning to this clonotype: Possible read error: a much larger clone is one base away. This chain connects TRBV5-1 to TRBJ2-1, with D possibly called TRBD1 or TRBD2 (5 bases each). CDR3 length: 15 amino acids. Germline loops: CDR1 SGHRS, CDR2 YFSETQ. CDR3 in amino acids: CASSLRGEYDNERFF. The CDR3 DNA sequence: TGCGCCAGCAGTCTCCGAGGGGAATACGACAATGAGCGGTTCTTC.

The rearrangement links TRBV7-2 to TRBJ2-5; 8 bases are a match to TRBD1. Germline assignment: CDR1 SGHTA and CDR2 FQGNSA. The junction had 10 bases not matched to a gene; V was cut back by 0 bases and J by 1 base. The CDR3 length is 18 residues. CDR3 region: CASSLAPPTGVGQETQYF. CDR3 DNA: TGTGCCAGCAGCTTAGCCCCCCCGACAGGGGTGGGCCAAGAGACCCAGTACTTC.